This TCR beta chain was recovered during a study of control samples from healthy donors and cancer patients. Data came from immunoSEQ multiplex PCR; TCRdb stores just in-frame clones and leaves some out. This table has about 120,000 clones, around 88% appearing once. Trimming removed 7 bases from V and 2 bases from J, with 9 bases in between. The CDR3 covers 13 residues. Germline CDR1 and CDR2: MNHEY and SVGAGI. The sequencing input was blood. This TCR came from a man between 40 and 49 years old in good health. The rearrangement joins TRBV6-5 to TRBJ1-5; weak D call: TRBD1 (5 bases). CDR3 coding DNA: TGTGCCAGCAAGGGAGGGGGCAATCAGCCCCAGCATTTT. It translates to CASKGGGNQPQHF.